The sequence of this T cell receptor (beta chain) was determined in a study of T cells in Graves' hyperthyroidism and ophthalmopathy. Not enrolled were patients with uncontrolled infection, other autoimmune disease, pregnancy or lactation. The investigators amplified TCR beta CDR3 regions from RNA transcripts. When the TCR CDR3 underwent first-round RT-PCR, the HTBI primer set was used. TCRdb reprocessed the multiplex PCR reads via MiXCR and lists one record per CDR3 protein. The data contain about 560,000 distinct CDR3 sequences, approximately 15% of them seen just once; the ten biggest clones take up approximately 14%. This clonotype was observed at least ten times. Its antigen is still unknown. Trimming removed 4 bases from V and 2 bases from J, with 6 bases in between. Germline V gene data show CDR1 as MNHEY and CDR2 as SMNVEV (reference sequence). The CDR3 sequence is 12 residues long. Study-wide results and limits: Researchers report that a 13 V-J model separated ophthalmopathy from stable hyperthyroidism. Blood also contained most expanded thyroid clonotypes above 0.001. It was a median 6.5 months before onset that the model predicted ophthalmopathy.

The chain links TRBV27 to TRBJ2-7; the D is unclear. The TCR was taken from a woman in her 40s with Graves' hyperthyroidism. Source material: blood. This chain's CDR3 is CASSSIPYEQYF. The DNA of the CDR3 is TGTGCCAGCAGTTCTATTCCCTACGAGCAGTACTTC.